The 9 T cell receptor beta chains reported below all come from one sample, sequenced in a study of regulatory T cells in long-lasting Graves disease. Time point defined: newly diagnosed GD, antithyroid drugs for less than 3 months. The authors made the TCR library using RNA they extracted from PBMCs. Arm-PCR of CDR3 regions with iRepertoire HTBI primers generated TCR beta libraries. TCRdb processed the multiplex PCR reads anew with MiXCR; each CDR3 protein has one entry. Found here are about 520,000 distinct CDR3 sequences, about 11% of them singletons; the top ten hold about 8.3%. The same data also contributed to another study, on T cells in Graves' hyperthyroidism and ophthalmopathy.

The input for sequencing was peripheral blood mononuclear cells (PBMCs), taken at new diagnosis, from a patient treated with antithyroid drugs. These receptors were obtained from a woman aged 25-40 years with Graves disease.

This clonotype was observed once. V and J are TRBV4-3 and TRBJ1-2, with a possible D match to TRBD1 (5 bases). This CDR3 comprises 13 residues. The germline CDR1 and CDR2 sequences are LGHNA and YSLEER. The V and J ends lost 1 base and 8 bases respectively, with 11 bases between them. CDR3 in DNA: TGCGCCAGCAGCCAAGCGACCCGGGGGGGCTACACCTTC. It encodes CASSQATRGGYTF.

This clonotype was recorded a few times. The CDR3 reads CASSVDSTFEQYF. The CDR3 DNA reads as TGTGCCAGCAGCGTAGATTCGACATTCGAGCAGTACTTC. The rearrangement links TRBV9 to TRBJ2-7; D uncertain. Trimming removed 0 bases at V and 6 bases at J, with 10 bases between. The CDR3 runs 13 residues. Germline V CDR1 and CDR2: SGDLS, YYNGEE.

At least ten counts were recorded for this clonotype. The J gene is TRBJ2-7, the V gene TRBV19; D might be TRBD2 (6 bases). Trimming took 5 bases from V and 3 from J, leaving 17 bases between them. The CDR3 totals 15 residues. The V gene's germline CDR1 is LNHDA and CDR2 SQIVND (reference sequence). The CDR3 bases are TGTGCCAGTAGTGAGGGCGGGACCCCCCACTACGAGCAGTACTTC. It yields the protein CASSEGGTPHYEQYF.

The chain couples TRBV5-4 to TRBJ2-1; D is possibly TRBD2 (6 bases). CDR1 and CDR2 from the germline V gene are SGHNT and YYREEE (reference sequence). V lost 4 bases and J 8 bases, leaving 22 bases between the germline ends. The CDR3 contains 16 residues. This CDR3 is CASSQAGEVSPYEQFF. CDR3 coding DNA: TGTGCCAGCAGCCAAGCCGGGGAGGTGAGTCCCTATGAGCAGTTCTTC.

In this sample, this clonotype turned up many times. The chain is built from TRBV6-1 and TRBJ1-1, with 9 nucleotides matching TRBD1. In germline, CDR1 is MNHNS, CDR2 SASEGT. Losses at the gene ends were 7 bases for V and 1 base for J; bases not matched to a gene: 4. The CDR3 spans 14 residues. This CDR3 is CASTRTGANTEAFF. CDR3 bases: TGTGCCAGCACTAGGACAGGGGCGAACACTGAAGCTTTCTTT.

This clonotype was seen repeatedly, ten times or more. The chain combines TRBV4-2 with TRBJ2-7, with 7 bases lining up with TRBD2. The CDR3 is made up of 16 amino acids. CDR1 is LGHNA, CDR2 YNFKEQ, per germline. Unmatched junction bases numbered 6, after V lost 1 base and J lost 0 bases. The CDR3 loop reads CASSQALAASSYEQYF. The CDR3 nucleotides read TGTGCCAGCAGCCAAGCCCTAGCGGCCAGCTCCTACGAGCAGTACTTC.

This clonotype was recorded many times. J is TRBJ2-3 and V is TRBV5-6; no definite D call. This CDR3 region has 13 residues. Trimming cost V 0 bases and J 9 bases, with 11 bases left between them. Germline CDR1 is SGHDT and CDR2 is YYEEEE. The CDR3: CASSLAPLGTQYF. For the CDR3, the DNA is TGTGCCAGCAGCTTGGCCCCGCTTGGGACGCAGTATTTT.

This clonotype has at least ten counts. V and J are TRBV5-1 and TRBJ2-1; TRBD2 aligns across 8 bases. Trimming removed 1 base from V and 5 bases from J; junction bases left unmatched: 8. The CDR3 loop spans 16 amino acids. Per the germline V gene, CDR1 is SGHRS and CDR2 is YFSETQ. CDR3 in amino acids: CASSLSSGSHNNEQFF. CDR3 nucleotide sequence: TGCGCCAGCAGCTTGAGCAGCGGGAGTCACAACAATGAGCAGTTCTTC.

Ten or more counts support this clonotype. This chain links TRBV6-1 with TRBJ2-5; a possible D gene is TRBD2 (5 bases). Germline-derived CDR1 and CDR2 are MNHNS and SASEGT. The CDR3 is 14 residues long. The V gene lost 5 bases and the J gene lost 5 bases, with 15 bases spanning the gap. The CDR3 DNA reads as TGTGCCAGCAGTAGCGGACTTTTTAGGGAGACCCAGTACTTC. This sequence encodes CASSSGLFRETQYF.